The 27 T cell receptor beta chains listed next were all sequenced from one sample in a study of cytomegalovirus exposure and HLA in healthy donors. The PCR contained 60 Vbeta and 13 Jbeta primers. The method was immunoSEQ multiplex PCR; TCRdb's version includes in-frame clones alone and lacks a portion of them. Here the sample table reports about 92,000 clones. Sequencing was performed on PBMCs. The receptors shown here come from a man between 50 and 59 years old in good health and CMV-seropositive.

This chain links TRBV7-9 with TRBJ2-7, with D possibly matching TRBD2 (6 bases). The CDR3 loop spans 15 amino acids. Trimming took 0 bases from V and 4 from J, leaving 13 bases between them. Per germline, CDR1 SEHNR and CDR2 FQNEAQ (reference sequence). CDR3 nucleotides: TGTGCCAGCAGCTTAGCGTTCTCGGGAGTGTACGAGCAGTACTTC. The encoded protein is CASSLAFSGVYEQYF.

This chain uses TRBV7-3 with TRBJ2-2; 7 nucleotides line up with TRBD2. The CDR3 totals 17 residues. J was trimmed by 2 bases and V by 3 bases; bases with no gene match: 9. The germline gives CDR1 SGHTA, CDR2 FQGTGA. The CDR3 DNA reads as TGTGCCAGCAGCTTTAGGGCTGCGGGAGCAAACACCGGGGAGCTGTTTTTT. Translation: CASSFRAAGANTGELFF.

The genes are TRBV19 and TRBJ2-7; 9 bases agree with TRBD1. CDR1 and CDR2 (germline): LNHDA, SQIVND (reference sequence). CDR3 size: 15 residues. With V trimmed by 6 bases and J by 6 bases, 12 bases remained unmatched. The CDR3 sequence is CASSLEYSGQGEQYF. The CDR3 bases are TGTGCCAGTAGCCTAGAGTATTCGGGACAGGGCGAGCAGTACTTC.

This sequence joins TRBV5-6 and TRBJ1-1; D gene ambiguous. CDR1 and CDR2 (germline): SGHDT, YYEEEE. The ends were cut back, 3 bases at V and 5 bases at J, with 11 bases in the middle. The CDR3 contains 13 residues. The DNA for the CDR3 is TGTGCCAGCAGCTGGGCAGAAAGGACTGAAGCTTTCTTT. Translating it yields CASSWAERTEAFF.

The rearrangement links TRBV5-6 to TRBJ1-1, with D unresolved. The CDR3 has 15 residues. Looked up from germline, CDR1 is SGHDT and CDR2 is YYEEEE. The V end was cut by 4 bases, the J end by 3 bases, with 16 bases between. This chain's CDR3 is CASSVARKRDTEAFF. CDR3 DNA: TGTGCCAGCAGCGTTGCTAGGAAGCGGGACACTGAAGCTTTCTTT.

As to this clone: No DNA is shown, since the ends of the CDR3 on it are uncertain; the CDR3 is the one TCRdb lists. This rearrangement joins TRBV21-1 to TRBJ2-5; the table's D call, TRBD2, was not checked against the DNA. TRBV21-1 is a pseudogene locus. The CDR3 length equals 17 residues, ends included. CDR3: CASSIQTPVGSGATQYF.

The CDR3, as DNA: TGTGCCACCAGCATGGGACTTTACAATGAGCAGTTCTTC. Amino acid sequence: CATSMGLYNEQFF. This chain connects TRBV15 to TRBJ2-1; D possibly corresponds to TRBD2 (6 bases). The CDR3 runs to 13 residues. V lost 4 bases and J 4 bases, leaving 8 bases between the germline ends. The germline CDR1 and CDR2 sequences are LNHNV and YYDKDF (reference sequence).

The chain employs TRBV28 and TRBJ2-5; 8 bases line up with TRBD2. V lost 2 bases to trimming and J lost 4 bases; unmatched junction nucleotides: 3. The CDR3 is 14 amino acids. From germline, CDR1 is MDHEN and CDR2 SYDVKM. The CDR3 protein is CASSLSGSGETQYF. CDR3 nucleotides: TGTGCCAGCAGTTTAAGCGGGAGCGGAGAGACCCAGTACTTC. The whole variable domain, filled in from reference TRBV28 and TRBJ2-5, reads DVKVTQSSRYLVKRTGEKVFLECVQDMDHENMFWYRQDPGLGLRLIYFSYDVKMKEKGDIPEGYSVSREKKERFSLILESASTNQTSMYLCASSLSGSGETQYFGPGTRLLVL.

The V call is TRBV29-1, the J call TRBJ2-1; 8 bases are shared with TRBD2. CDR1 and CDR2 from the germline V gene are SQVTM and ANQGSEA. CDR3 length: 13 amino acids. After removal of 3 bases from V and 8 bases from J, the junction contained 6 bases not matched to a gene. CDR3 coding DNA: TGCAGCGTTGACGGGAGGGGGGGCGATGAGCAGTTCTTC. As protein: CSVDGRGGDEQFF.

This chain connects TRBV19 to TRBJ1-1; weak D call: TRBD1 (6 bases). The CDR3 covers 17 residues. V was shortened by 6 bases and J by 1 base, with 21 bases between the two germline ends. The V gene's germline CDR1 is LNHDA and CDR2 SQIVND (reference sequence). The CDR3 DNA sequence: TGTGCCAGTAGCATGGCTGTACAGGGTTTTCCGAACACTGAAGCTTTCTTT. It specifies CASSMAVQGFPNTEAFF.

The V and J genes are TRBV9 and TRBJ2-5; 8 bases agree with TRBD2. Germline V gives CDR1 SGDLS, CDR2 YYNGEE. V shed 4 bases and J 5 bases; nucleotides not matched to a gene: 13. CDR3 length: 16 amino acids. The CDR3, as DNA: TGTGCCAGCAGCCGACCCCGGGAGGGGAGTGGGGAGACCCAGTACTTC. Translated: CASSRPREGSGETQYF.

The chain combines TRBV9 with TRBJ2-2; D may be TRBD1 (5 bases). With 0 bases removed from V and 4 bases from J, the gap between germline ends came to 7 bases. Germline CDR1 SGDLS, CDR2 YYNGEE. This CDR3 spans 14 amino acids. DNA of the CDR3: TGTGCCAGCAGCGTAGGACAGAGCACCGGGGAGCTGTTTTTT. Translating it yields CASSVGQSTGELFF.

The chain links TRBV6-6 to TRBJ2-3, with D possibly matching TRBD1 (5 bases). From germline, CDR1 is MNHNY and CDR2 SVGAGI (reference sequence). With 7 bases removed from V and 3 bases from J, the gap between germline ends came to 14 bases. This CDR3 region has 14 residues. CDR3 nucleotide sequence: TGTGCCAGCAACCAAATAGGGGTAACAGATACGCAGTATTTT. Protein product: CASNQIGVTDTQYF.

The chain's CDR3 is CASSYSPGATEAFF. The CDR3 DNA follows: TGTGCCAGCAGTTACTCGCCCGGAGCTACTGAAGCTTTCTTT. The V call is TRBV6-5, the J call TRBJ1-1, with D unclear. Germline V gene lookup returns CDR1 MNHEY and CDR2 SVGAGI. The CDR3 extends over 14 amino acids. V was trimmed by 0 bases and J by 5 bases, leaving 10 bases between them.

J is TRBJ2-1 and V is TRBV18; 12 bases map to TRBD2. The V gene end was trimmed by 4 bases and the J gene end by 7 bases; junction bases not matched to a gene: 14. The CDR3 is 18 residues long. Germline CDR1 is KGHSH and CDR2 is LQKENI. The chain's CDR3 is CASSRGAPGLAGLNEQFF. The CDR3 DNA follows: TGTGCCAGCTCACGCGGGGCTCCGGGACTAGCGGGCCTTAATGAGCAGTTCTTC.

V is TRBV7-3 and J is TRBJ1-2, with TRBD1 matching 8 bases. The J segment lost 5 bases and the V segment lost 5 bases, leaving 7 bases of the junction unmatched. This CDR3 is 14 amino acids long. CDR1 is SGHTA, CDR2 FQGTGA, per germline. CDR3 in amino acids: CASSPGQEGYGYTF. The CDR3 region has the DNA TGTGCCAGCAGCCCGGGACAGGAAGGTTATGGCTACACCTTC.

The genes are TRBV6-5 and TRBJ2-1; TRBD2 agrees at 10 bases. V dropped 2 bases and J dropped 10; count of bases not matched to a gene: 8. There are 15 residues in the CDR3. Germline lookup yields CDR1 MNHEY and CDR2 SVGAGI. The CDR3 sequence is CASSYGLIAGGEQFF. DNA for the CDR3: TGTGCCAGCAGTTACGGTTTAATAGCGGGAGGCGAGCAGTTCTTC.

The gene calls are TRBV10-3 and TRBJ1-1, with 7 bases aligning to TRBD1. Germline CDR1 is ENHRY and CDR2 is SYGVKD. The CDR3 contains 12 residues. V dropped 10 bases and J dropped 1; count of bases not matched to a gene: 3. The CDR3: CATRTGNTEAFF. DNA of the CDR3: TGTGCCACTAGGACAGGGAACACTGAAGCTTTCTTT.

V usage is TRBV4-3 and J usage is TRBJ2-7; TRBD2 is a possible D gene (6 bases). Germline values: CDR1 LGHNA, CDR2 YSLEER. The CDR3 runs 17 residues. V lost 0 bases to trimming and J lost 0 bases, with 15 bases between them. CDR3 sequence: CASSQEAGRGPSYEQYF. As DNA, the CDR3 is TGCGCCAGCAGCCAAGAGGCCGGGCGGGGCCCCTCCTACGAGCAGTACTTC.

In DNA form, the CDR3 reads TGTGCCAGCAGTGAATCACCGGGACTAGCTAGAGAGCAGTTCTTC. This gives the protein CASSESPGLAREQFF. The rearrangement joins TRBV6-1 to TRBJ2-1; 9 bases map to TRBD2. The V gene end was trimmed by 2 bases and the J gene end by 10 bases; junction bases not matched to a gene: 9. In germline, CDR1 is MNHNS, CDR2 SASEGT. This CDR3 is built from 15 residues.

The CDR3 loop reads CASSPTGTSVNFWGETQYF. CDR3 DNA sequence: TGTGCCAGCTCCCCGACCGGGACTAGCGTCAACTTTTGGGGGGAGACCCAGTACTTC. The V and J genes are TRBV18 and TRBJ2-5; 10 bases map to TRBD2. The germline V gene has CDR1 KGHSH and CDR2 LQKENI. The CDR3 totals 19 residues. Trimming cost V 6 bases and J 5 bases; bases outside gene matches: 21.

The V call is TRBV12-5, the J call TRBJ1-5; D perhaps matches TRBD1 (5 bases). The CDR3 runs 13 residues. CDR1 and CDR2 from the germline V gene are LGHNT and FRNRAP. Trimming pared 4 bases from V and 7 bases from J, leaving 11 bases between. The CDR3 nucleotides are TGTGCTAGTGGTTCCAGGGTGCTGCAGCCCCAGCATTTT. Its protein product is CASGSRVLQPQHF.

This rearrangement joins TRBV27 to TRBJ2-2, with 9 positions matching TRBD2. The CDR3 spans 18 residues. J was trimmed by 0 bases and V by 2 bases; bases with no gene match: 7. Germline lookup yields CDR1 MNHEY and CDR2 SMNVEV (reference sequence). Written as DNA, the CDR3 is TGTGCCAGCAGTTTAGTTGGCGGGAGGGCCGCGAACACCGGGGAGCTGTTTTTT. Residues: CASSLVGGRAANTGELFF.

The V call is TRBV6-5, the J call TRBJ2-7; 8 nucleotides line up with TRBD1. CDR1 and CDR2 (germline): MNHEY, SVGAGI. V shed 0 bases and J 6 bases; nucleotides not matched to a gene: 7. This CDR3 is built from 15 residues. The CDR3 DNA sequence: TGTGCCAGCAGTTACTCAGGGACAGGTGGATCCGAGCAGTACTTC. Its protein product is CASSYSGTGGSEQYF.

The rearrangement uses TRBV30 and TRBJ1-1; TRBD1 agrees at 7 bases. After removal of 3 bases from V and 3 bases from J, the junction contained 4 bases not matched to a gene. The CDR3 extends over 13 amino acids. Germline CDR1 GTSNPN, CDR2 SVGIG (reference sequence). The chain's CDR3 is CAWSDRVDTEAFF. The CDR3 region has the DNA TGTGCCTGGAGCGACAGGGTGGACACTGAAGCTTTCTTT.

The chain uses TRBV18 and TRBJ2-7, with TRBD2 identical over 7 bases. V trimming: 5 bases; J trimming: 3 bases; junction bases outside the gene matches: 1. CDR3 length: 12 amino acids. CDR1 is KGHSH and CDR2 is LQKENI in the germline V gene. This CDR3 reads CASSAGVYEQYV. The CDR3 DNA sequence: TGTGCCAGCTCAGCGGGAGTCTACGAGCAGTACGTC.

This chain links TRBV6-1 with TRBJ2-7; 7 bases fit TRBD2. V lost 3 bases to trimming and J lost 4 bases; unmatched junction nucleotides: 6. Germline CDR1 MNHNS, CDR2 SASEGT. The CDR3 has 14 amino acids. CDR3 amino acids: CASSDVGGVYEQYV. The CDR3 coding sequence is TGTGCCAGCAGTGACGTTGGGGGGGTATACGAGCAGTACGTC.